What follows are 25 T cell receptor beta chains derived from one specimen sequenced in a study of CD8 T cells in ankylosing spondylitis. Whole-study findings and limits: Characteristic of ankylosing spondylitis blood, it appeared, was a TCR beta motif comprising about eight highly homologous variants.

TCRdb called the 5' RACE reads again in MiXCR, with one record for every CDR3 protein. The sample consists of roughly 670,000 distinct CDR3 sequences, roughly 19% of them appearing once. No antigen has been assigned to these receptors. Sequenced sample: blood, either unsorted or a sorted T cell fraction (not recorded which). The receptor set was obtained from a male donor with ankylosing spondylitis.

In its sample, this clonotype was seen a few times. The chain has TRBV20-1 and TRBJ1-2; 9 bases are a match to TRBD1. The V segment lost 5 bases and the J segment 5 bases; nucleotides outside the gene matches: 9. Germline CDR1 is DFQATT and CDR2 is SNEGSKA (reference sequence). This CDR3 contains 14 residues. CDR3 residues: CSARTGVTLYGYTF. The CDR3 DNA sequence: TGCAGTGCTCGGACAGGGGTCACTTTATATGGCTACACCTTC.

This clonotype was observed once. The rearrangement uses TRBV30 and TRBJ1-1; a weak D match, TRBD1 (5 bases). This CDR3 spans 13 amino acids. Germline lookup yields CDR1 GTSNPN and CDR2 SVGIG (reference sequence). The V end lost 8 bases, the J end lost 0 bases, and 13 bases lay between the germline ends. The CDR3 protein is CAAGGEVNTEAFF. CDR3 DNA sequence: TGTGCCGCCGGGGGGGAGGTGAACACTGAAGCTTTCTTT.

The rearrangement joins TRBV7-3 to TRBJ1-1; D is possibly TRBD1 (5 bases). Germline values: CDR1 SGHTA, CDR2 FQGTGA. This CDR3 is 13 amino acids long. The V end lost 3 bases, the J end lost 7 bases, and 12 bases lay between the germline ends. The CDR3 DNA sequence: TGTGCCAGCAGCTTGTCACGGACAAGTGAAGCTTTCTTT. Its translation: CASSLSRTSEAFF.

The rearrangement uses TRBV4-2 and TRBJ2-5; TRBD2 agrees at 7 bases. This CDR3 has 15 amino acids. The ends lost 0 bases at V and 5 bases at J; junction bases unmatched: 6. Germline-derived CDR1 and CDR2 are LGHNA and YNFKEQ. In nucleotides, the CDR3 is TGTGCCAGCAGCCAAGATCCGGGGGGAGGGGAGACCCAGTACTTC. Residues: CASSQDPGGGETQYF.

Regarding this clonotype: This sequence may be a read error, since a much larger clone differs from it by one base. The conserved phenylalanine or tryptophan is not found at the CDR3 terminus, so this likely reflects a read error. The V and J genes are TRBV12-3 or TRBV12-4 and TRBJ1-1; a possible D gene is TRBD1 (6 bases). V shed 7 bases and J shed 5 bases, with 17 bases lying between them. The CDR3 has 14 residues. CDR3 nucleotides: TGTGCCAGCACCACAGGGTCCCCCGATACTGAAGCTTTCCTT. It encodes CASTTGSPDTEAFL.

This sequence joins TRBV12-3 or TRBV12-4 and TRBJ1-2, with D possibly matching TRBD1 (5 bases). The CDR3 is 14 residues long. The germline V and J ends were trimmed by 2 bases and 8 bases, with 15 bases remaining between them. In nucleotides, the CDR3 is TGTGCCAGCAGTTTACAGGGAGGCAGCAGGGGCTACACCTTC. It encodes CASSLQGGSRGYTF.

This chain uses TRBV19 with TRBJ1-2; 11 bases match TRBD1. Germline trimming cut 2 bases from V and 6 bases from J; bases unmatched to any gene: 2. There are 14 residues in the CDR3. Germline V gene data show CDR1 as LNHDA and CDR2 as SQIVND (reference sequence). CDR3 region: CASSITGQGDGYTF. The CDR3 region has the DNA TGTGCCAGTAGTATAACGGGACAGGGGGATGGCTACACCTTC.

This clonotype was recorded many times. This chain joins TRBV15 and TRBJ1-5; D is undetermined. Trimming stripped 4 bases from V and 5 bases from J, with 9 bases between. The CDR3 has 13 amino acids. Germline V lookup: CDR1 LNHNV, CDR2 YYDKDF (reference sequence). CDR3 nucleotide sequence: TGTGCCACCAGCATCTACCGGGATCAGCCCCAGCATTTT. It yields the protein CATSIYRDQPQHF.

The chain combines TRBV7-2 with TRBJ1-4; D ambiguous. Germline CDR1 reads SGHTA; CDR2 reads FQGNSA. V dropped 0 bases and J dropped 7 bases, with 15 bases sitting between them. The CDR3 length is 16 residues. The CDR3 nucleotides are TGTGCCAGCAGCTTAGCTCCCGCCGGATTCGGTGAAAAACTGTTTTTT. This encodes CASSLAPAGFGEKLFF.

This clonotype was detected a few times. V gene TRBV6-2 or TRBV6-3 combines with J gene TRBJ2-1; D may be TRBD1 (9 bases). CDR1 is MNHEY, CDR2 SVGEGT, per germline. V was cut by 10 bases and J by 6 bases, with 28 bases left in between. This CDR3 is built from 17 residues. CDR3 sequence (DNA): TGTGCCACCCCCGGGGGGGAAGACAGGGGGGAGTGCAATGAGCAGTTCTTC. This translates into CATPGGEDRGECNEQFF.

This clonotype was found a few times. The J gene is TRBJ2-7, the V gene TRBV5-1; the D gene could be TRBD1 or TRBD2 (5 bases each). The CDR3 extends over 15 amino acids. Germline CDR1 and CDR2: SGHRS and YFSETQ. Trimming took off 0 bases at V and 0 bases at J, with 10 bases between the two ends. CDR3 sequence: CASSLAGAASYEQYF. DNA for the CDR3: TGCGCCAGCAGCTTGGCCGGGGCGGCCTCCTACGAGCAGTACTTC.

The chain carries TRBV12-3 or TRBV12-4 and TRBJ1-2; no definite D call. With 5 bases removed from V and 2 bases from J, the gap between germline ends came to 9 bases. This CDR3 has 13 residues. The CDR3 coding sequence is TGTGCCAGCAGTGCGGATCCAAACTATGGCTACACCTTC. Translated: CASSADPNYGYTF.

This clonotype has a handful of counts. The chain joins TRBV2 to TRBJ1-5; D unresolved. The CDR3 has 15 amino acids. Germline CDR1 SNHLY, CDR2 FYNNEI. V gave up 1 base and J gave up 6 bases, with 13 bases separating them. The CDR3 sequence is CASSEGEGWGQPQHF. The CDR3, as DNA: TGTGCCAGCAGTGAAGGGGAGGGCTGGGGTCAGCCCCAGCATTTT.

The chain links TRBV14 to TRBJ2-1; 10 nucleotides line up with TRBD2. The germline V gene encodes CDR1 SGHDN and CDR2 FVKESK. This CDR3 has 16 amino acids. After removal of 4 bases from V and 9 bases from J, the junction contained 12 bases not matched to a gene. As DNA, the CDR3 is TGTGCCAGCAGCCCGAGTCCATCTAGCGGGAGTATTGAGCAGTTCTTC. Translated: CASSPSPSSGSIEQFF.

This clonotype came up a few times. CDR3 sequence: CSASLRARSYNEQFF. CDR3 bases: TGCAGTGCTAGTTTACGCGCCCGCTCCTACAATGAGCAGTTCTTC. This chain uses TRBV20-1 with TRBJ2-1; no reliable D call. V lost 3 bases and J 0 bases, leaving 12 bases between the germline ends. The CDR3 loop spans 15 amino acids. CDR1 and CDR2 from the germline V gene are DFQATT and SNEGSKA (reference sequence).

This clonotype appeared a few times. The CDR3 here is CASRRGSAKNIQYF. CDR3 DNA: TGTGCCAGCAGGCGGGGTAGCGCCAAAAACATTCAGTACTTC. The V and J genes are TRBV27 and TRBJ2-4; maybe TRBD2 (6 bases). Trimming removed 6 bases from V and 1 base from J, with 10 bases in between. The CDR3 is made up of 14 amino acids. CDR1 and CDR2 from the germline V gene are MNHEY and SMNVEV (reference sequence).

The chain combines TRBV20-1 with TRBJ1-1; maybe TRBD1 (5 bases). Trimming took off 1 base at V and 5 bases at J, with 17 bases between the two ends. This CDR3 is built from 15 residues. Germline assignment: CDR1 DFQATT and CDR2 SNEGSKA (reference sequence). CDR3 region: CSARGLPVGGTEAFF. The CDR3 DNA sequence: TGCAGTGCTAGAGGTCTACCAGTCGGGGGGACTGAAGCTTTCTTT.

A few counts support this clonotype. This rearrangement joins TRBV27 to TRBJ1-1; D is unclear. Germline CDR1 and CDR2: MNHEY and SMNVEV (reference sequence). V was cut by 5 bases and J by 7 bases, with 14 bases left in between. The CDR3 is 13 amino acids. CDR3 in amino acids: CASSTQQTFEAFF. The CDR3 bases are TGTGCCAGCAGTACTCAACAGACATTTGAAGCTTTCTTT.

This clonotype showed up many times. The chain links TRBV12-3 or TRBV12-4 to TRBJ2-1; 12 nucleotides agree with TRBD2. The V segment lost 6 bases and the J segment 5 bases; nucleotides outside the gene matches: 11. CDR3 length equals 17 residues. This CDR3 is CASRDGLAGPPHNEQFF. The CDR3 bases are TGTGCCAGCAGAGACGGACTAGCGGGACCCCCGCACAATGAGCAGTTCTTC.

V usage is TRBV9 and J usage is TRBJ2-1, with a weak D call TRBD1 (7 bases). This CDR3 comprises 16 residues. Germline CDR1 reads SGDLS; CDR2 reads YYNGEE. The V and J ends lost 8 bases and 1 base respectively, with 19 bases between them. CDR3 in amino acids: CASTRLQGGSYNEQFF. DNA for the CDR3: TGTGCCAGTACGAGACTGCAGGGGGGTTCCTACAATGAGCAGTTCTTC.

This chain connects TRBV7-9 to TRBJ1-1, with a weak D call TRBD1 (5 bases). V lost 1 base to trimming and J lost 0 bases, with 12 bases between them. Germline assignment: CDR1 SEHNR and CDR2 FQNEAQ (reference sequence). The CDR3 runs 16 residues. The CDR3 bases are TGTGCCAGCAGCTTAGTGGGGCAGGGACTGAACACTGAAGCTTTCTTT. Protein: CASSLVGQGLNTEAFF.

The rearrangement uses TRBV12-3 or TRBV12-4 and TRBJ2-2; TRBD2 agrees at 12 bases. The CDR3 is made up of 16 amino acids. Trimming at V came to 6 bases and at J to 7 bases, leaving 9 bases not matched to a gene. The DNA for the CDR3 is TGTGCCAGCAGCCCTCCTGGACTAGCGGGGAGCGGGGAGCTGTTTTTT. Its protein product is CASSPPGLAGSGELFF.

The chain joins TRBV12-3 or TRBV12-4 to TRBJ2-2, with 7 bases lining up with TRBD1. There are 15 residues in the CDR3. Trimming took 3 bases from V and 4 from J; bases not matched to a gene: 5. CDR3 coding DNA: TGTGCCAGCAGTTTCACAGGGGACGGCACCGGGGAGCTGTTTTTT. Its translation: CASSFTGDGTGELFF.

CDR3 loop: CASSSKTGVKNTEAFF. The CDR3 nucleotides are TGCGCCAGCAGCTCGAAAACAGGGGTGAAGAACACTGAAGCTTTCTTT. This chain joins TRBV5-1 and TRBJ1-1; 7 nucleotides line up with TRBD1. The CDR3 is 16 amino acids. V lost 3 bases, J lost 1 base, and 9 bases stayed unmatched. The V gene's germline CDR1 is SGHRS and CDR2 YFSETQ. Filled out from reference TRBV5-1 and TRBJ1-1, the complete variable domain reads KAGVTQTPRYLIKTRGQQVTLSCSPISGHRSVSWYQQTPGQGLQFLFEYFSETQRNKGNFPGRFSGRQFSNSRSEMNVSTLELGDSALYLCASSSKTGVKNTEAFFGQGTRLTVV.

This clonotype was recorded at least ten times. The V and J genes are TRBV4-1 and TRBJ1-5; 7 bases agree with TRBD1. The germline CDR1 and CDR2 sequences are MGHRA and YSYEKL. V lost 4 bases to trimming and J lost 7 bases; unmatched junction nucleotides: 4. The CDR3 runs to 13 residues. CDR3 in amino acids: CASSLTGIQPQHF. As DNA, the CDR3 is TGCGCCAGCAGCCTGACAGGGATCCAGCCCCAGCATTTT.